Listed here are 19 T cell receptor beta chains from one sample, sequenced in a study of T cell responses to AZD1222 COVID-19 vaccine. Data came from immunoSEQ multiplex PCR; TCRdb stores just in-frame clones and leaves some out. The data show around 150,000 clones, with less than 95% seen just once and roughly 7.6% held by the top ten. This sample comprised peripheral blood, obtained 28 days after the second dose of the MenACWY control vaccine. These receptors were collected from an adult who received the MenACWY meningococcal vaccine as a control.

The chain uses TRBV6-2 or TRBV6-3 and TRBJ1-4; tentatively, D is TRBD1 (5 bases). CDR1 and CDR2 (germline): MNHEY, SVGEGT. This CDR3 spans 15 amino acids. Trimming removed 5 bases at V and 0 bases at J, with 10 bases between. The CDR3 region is CASSDPTATNEKLFF. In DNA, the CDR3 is TGTGCCAGCAGTGACCCGACAGCAACTAATGAAAAACTGTTTTTT.

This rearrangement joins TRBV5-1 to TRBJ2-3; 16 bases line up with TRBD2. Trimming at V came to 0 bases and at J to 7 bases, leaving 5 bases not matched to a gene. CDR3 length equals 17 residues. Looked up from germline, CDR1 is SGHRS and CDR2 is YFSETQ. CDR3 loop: CASSLEKGLAGGNTQYF. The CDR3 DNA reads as TGCGCCAGCAGCTTGGAGAAGGGACTAGCGGGAGGGAATACGCAGTATTTT.

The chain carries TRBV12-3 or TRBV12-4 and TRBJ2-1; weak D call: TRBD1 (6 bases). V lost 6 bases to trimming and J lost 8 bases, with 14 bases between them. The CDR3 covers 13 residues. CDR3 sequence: CASRAGVSDEQFF. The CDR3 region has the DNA TGTGCCAGCAGAGCAGGGGTTTCGGATGAGCAGTTCTTC.

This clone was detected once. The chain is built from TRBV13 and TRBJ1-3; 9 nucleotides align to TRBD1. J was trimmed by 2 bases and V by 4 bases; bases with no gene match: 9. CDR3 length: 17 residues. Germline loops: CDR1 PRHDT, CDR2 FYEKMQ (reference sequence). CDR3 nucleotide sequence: TGTGCCAGCAGCTCAGGGGACAGGGCGCTCACTGGAAACACCATATATTTT. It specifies CASSSGDRALTGNTIYF. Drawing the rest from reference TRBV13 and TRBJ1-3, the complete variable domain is AAGVIQSPRHLIKEKRETATLKCYPIPRHDTVYWYQQGPGQDPQFLISFYEKMQSDKGSIPDRFSAQQFSDYHSELNMSSLELGDSALYFCASSSGDRALTGNTIYFGEGSWLTVV.

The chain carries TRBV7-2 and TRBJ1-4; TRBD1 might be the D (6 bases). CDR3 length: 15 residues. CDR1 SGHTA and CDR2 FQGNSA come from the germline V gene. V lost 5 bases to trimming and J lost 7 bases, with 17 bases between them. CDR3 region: CASSLGGRNSEKLFF. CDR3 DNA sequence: TGTGCCAGCAGCCTAGGGGGGCGGAACAGTGAAAAACTGTTTTTT.

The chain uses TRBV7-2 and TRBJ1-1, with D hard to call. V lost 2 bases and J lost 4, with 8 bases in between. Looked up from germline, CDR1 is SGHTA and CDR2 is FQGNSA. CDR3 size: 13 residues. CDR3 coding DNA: TGTGCCAGCAGCTTATTTAGGGTCACTGAAGCTTTCTTT. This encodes CASSLFRVTEAFF.

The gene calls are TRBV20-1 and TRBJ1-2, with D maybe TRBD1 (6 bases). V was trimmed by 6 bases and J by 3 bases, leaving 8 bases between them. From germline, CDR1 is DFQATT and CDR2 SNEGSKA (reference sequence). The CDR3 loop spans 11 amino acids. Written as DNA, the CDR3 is TGCAGTGCCCGACAGGACTATGGCTACACCTTC. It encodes CSARQDYGYTF.

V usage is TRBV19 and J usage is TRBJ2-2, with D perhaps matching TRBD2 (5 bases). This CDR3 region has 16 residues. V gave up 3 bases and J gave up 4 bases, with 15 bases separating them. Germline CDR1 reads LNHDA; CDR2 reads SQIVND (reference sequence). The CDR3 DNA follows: TGTGCCAGTAGTATCGACCGGGCGGGTCCCACCGGGGAGCTGTTTTTT. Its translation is CASSIDRAGPTGELFF.

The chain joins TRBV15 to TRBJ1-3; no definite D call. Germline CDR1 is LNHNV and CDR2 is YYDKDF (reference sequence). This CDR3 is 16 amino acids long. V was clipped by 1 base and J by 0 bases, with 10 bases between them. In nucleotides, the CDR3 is TGTGCCACCAGCAGAGCCCCAGGAGACTCTGGAAACACCATATATTTT. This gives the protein CATSRAPGDSGNTIYF.

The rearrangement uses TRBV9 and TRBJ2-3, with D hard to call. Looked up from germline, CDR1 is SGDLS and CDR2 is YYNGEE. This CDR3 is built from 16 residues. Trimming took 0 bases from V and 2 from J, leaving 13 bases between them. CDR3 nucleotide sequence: TGTGCCAGCAGCGTAGCTAAGTTTACGGACACAGATACGCAGTATTTT. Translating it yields CASSVAKFTDTDTQYF.

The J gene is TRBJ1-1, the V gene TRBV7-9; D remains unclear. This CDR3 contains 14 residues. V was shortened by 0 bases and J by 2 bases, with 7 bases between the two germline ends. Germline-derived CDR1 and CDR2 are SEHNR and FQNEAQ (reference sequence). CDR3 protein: CASSLAFHNTEAFF. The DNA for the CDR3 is TGTGCCAGCAGCTTAGCCTTCCATAACACTGAAGCTTTCTTT.

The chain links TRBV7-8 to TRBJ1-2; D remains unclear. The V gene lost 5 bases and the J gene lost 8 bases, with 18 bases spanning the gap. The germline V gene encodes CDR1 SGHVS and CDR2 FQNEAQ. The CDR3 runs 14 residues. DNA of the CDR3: TGTGCCAGCAGCCTCGAAGGGCCAGAACTAGGCTACACCTTC. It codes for CASSLEGPELGYTF.

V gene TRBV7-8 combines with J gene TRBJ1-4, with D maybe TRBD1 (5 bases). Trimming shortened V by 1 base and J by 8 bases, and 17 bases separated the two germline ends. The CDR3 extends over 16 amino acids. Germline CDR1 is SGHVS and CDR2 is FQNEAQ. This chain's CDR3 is CASSLGQGNENEKLFF. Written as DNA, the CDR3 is TGTGCCAGCAGCTTAGGTCAGGGCAACGAAAACGAAAAACTGTTTTTT. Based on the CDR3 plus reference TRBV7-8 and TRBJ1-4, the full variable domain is GAGVSQSPRYKVAKRGQDVALRCDPISGHVSLFWYQQALGQGPEFLTYFQNEAQLDKSGLPSDRFFAERPEGSVSTLKIQRTQQEDSAVYLCASSLGQGNENEKLFFGSGTQLSVL.

CDR3 sequence: CASSLAGLFSGELFF. The CDR3 DNA reads TGTGCCAGCAGCTTAGCGGGACTTTTTTCCGGGGAGCTGTTTTTT. J is TRBJ2-2 and V is TRBV5-6; TRBD2 matches 7 bases. Germline V gene sequence: CDR1 SGHDT, CDR2 YYEEEE. V gave up 2 bases and J gave up 6 bases; unmatched junction bases: 7. The CDR3 spans 15 residues.

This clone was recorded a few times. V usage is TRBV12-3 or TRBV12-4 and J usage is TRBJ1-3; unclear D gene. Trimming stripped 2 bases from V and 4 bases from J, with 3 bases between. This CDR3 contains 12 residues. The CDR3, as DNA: TGTGCCAGCAGTTTACAGGGAAACACCATATATTTT. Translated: CASSLQGNTIYF.

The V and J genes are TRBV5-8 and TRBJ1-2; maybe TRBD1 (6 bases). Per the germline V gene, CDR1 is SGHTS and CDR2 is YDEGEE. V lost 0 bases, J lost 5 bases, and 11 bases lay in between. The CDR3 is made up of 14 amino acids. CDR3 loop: CASSLAGRGYGYTF. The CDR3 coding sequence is TGTGCCAGCAGCTTGGCCGGCAGGGGTTATGGCTACACCTTC. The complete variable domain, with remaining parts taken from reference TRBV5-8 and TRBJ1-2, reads EAGVTQSPTHLIKTRGQQATLRCSPISGHTSVYWYQQALGLGLQFLLWYDEGEERNRGNFPPRFSGRQFPNYSSELNVNALELEDSALYLCASSLAGRGYGYTFGSGTRLTVV.

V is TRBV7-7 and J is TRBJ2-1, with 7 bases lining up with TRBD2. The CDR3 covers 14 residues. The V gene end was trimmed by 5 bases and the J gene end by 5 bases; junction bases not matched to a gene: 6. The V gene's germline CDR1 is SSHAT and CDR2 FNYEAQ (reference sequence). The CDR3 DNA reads TGTGCCAGCAGCCCTAGCGGAATAGACAATGAGCAGTTCTTC. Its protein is CASSPSGIDNEQFF.

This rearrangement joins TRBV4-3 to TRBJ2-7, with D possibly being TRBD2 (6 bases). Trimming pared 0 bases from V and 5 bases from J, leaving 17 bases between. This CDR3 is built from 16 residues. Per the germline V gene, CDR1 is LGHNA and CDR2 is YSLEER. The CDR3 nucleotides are TGCGCCAGCAGCCAAGAAAATCCGGGGAGGAATGACGAGCAGTACTTC. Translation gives CASSQENPGRNDEQYF.

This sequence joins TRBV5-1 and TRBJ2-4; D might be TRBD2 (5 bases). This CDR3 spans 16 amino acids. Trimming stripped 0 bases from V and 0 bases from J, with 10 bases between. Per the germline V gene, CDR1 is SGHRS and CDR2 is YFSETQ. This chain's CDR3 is CASSLGEIVAKNIQYF. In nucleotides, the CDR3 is TGCGCCAGCAGCTTGGGGGAGATAGTAGCCAAAAACATTCAGTACTTC.